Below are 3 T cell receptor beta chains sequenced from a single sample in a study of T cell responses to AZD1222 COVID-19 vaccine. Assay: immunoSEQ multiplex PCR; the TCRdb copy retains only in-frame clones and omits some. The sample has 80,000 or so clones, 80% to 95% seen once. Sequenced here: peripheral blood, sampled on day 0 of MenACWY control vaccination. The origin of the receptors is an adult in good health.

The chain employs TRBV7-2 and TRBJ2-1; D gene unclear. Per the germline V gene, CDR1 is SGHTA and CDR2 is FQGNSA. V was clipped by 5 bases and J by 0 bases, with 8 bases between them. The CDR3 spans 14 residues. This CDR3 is CASSLASSYNEQFF. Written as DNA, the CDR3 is TGTGCCAGCAGCCTCGCTAGCTCCTACAATGAGCAGTTCTTC.

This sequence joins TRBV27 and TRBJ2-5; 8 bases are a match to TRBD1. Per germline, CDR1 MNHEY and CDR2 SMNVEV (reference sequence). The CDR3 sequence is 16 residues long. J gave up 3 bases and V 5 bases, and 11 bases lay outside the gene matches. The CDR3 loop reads CASSPRRGRGEETQYF. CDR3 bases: TGTGCCAGCAGTCCCCGCAGGGGGCGCGGAGAAGAGACCCAGTACTTC.

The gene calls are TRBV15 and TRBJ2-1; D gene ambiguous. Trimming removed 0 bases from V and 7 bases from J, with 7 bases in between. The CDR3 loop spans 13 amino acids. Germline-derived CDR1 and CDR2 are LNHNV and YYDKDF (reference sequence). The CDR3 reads CATSRDAVNEQFF. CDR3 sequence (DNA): TGTGCCACCAGCAGAGATGCTGTGAATGAGCAGTTCTTC.